Listed here are 29 T cell receptor beta chains from one sample, sequenced in a study of blood T cell repertoires in COVID-19. Clones were read by immunoSEQ multiplex PCR, and TCRdb kept only the in-frame ones, dropping some. The data contain about 140,000 clones, roughly 90% of them singletons. Source material: peripheral blood. These receptors originate from a man aged 45-65 years with active or convalescent COVID-19.

This clone was observed once. The chain uses TRBV5-1 and TRBJ2-2, with TRBD2 identical over 7 bases. The CDR3 loop spans 14 amino acids. CDR1 SGHRS and CDR2 YFSETQ come from the germline V gene. Germline trimming cut 3 bases from V and 5 bases from J; bases unmatched to any gene: 4. CDR3 region: CASSSGGGTGELFF. For the CDR3, the DNA is TGCGCCAGCAGCTCGGGGGGAGGAACCGGGGAGCTGTTTTTT.

The CDR3 is CASSADTYEQYF. CDR3 sequence (DNA): TGTGCCAGCAGTGCGGACACCTACGAGCAGTACTTC. The chain is built from TRBV27 and TRBJ2-7, with D maybe TRBD1 (5 bases). Germline V gives CDR1 MNHEY, CDR2 SMNVEV (reference sequence). This CDR3 has 12 amino acids. The V gene lost 5 bases and the J gene lost 2 bases, with 7 bases spanning the gap.

The rearrangement uses TRBV24-1 and TRBJ1-5; perhaps TRBD1 as D (6 bases). Trimming took 4 bases from V and 0 from J, leaving 15 bases between them. The germline gives CDR1 KGHDR, CDR2 SFDVKD. The length of the CDR3 is 17 residues. CDR3 nucleotide sequence: TGTGCCACCAGTGACAGGGGTCAGGCGGATAGCAATCAGCCCCAGCATTTT. Translating gives CATSDRGQADSNQPQHF.

The CDR3 DNA reads as TGTGCCAGCAGTTTTGGCCTGGACAGGGGCTACGAGCAGTACTTC. Translation: CASSFGLDRGYEQYF. V and J are TRBV28 and TRBJ2-7; the match to TRBD1 covers 9 bases. From germline, CDR1 is MDHEN and CDR2 SYDVKM. V shed 3 bases and J 3 bases; nucleotides not matched to a gene: 6. This CDR3 has 15 amino acids. Based on the CDR3 plus reference TRBV28 and TRBJ2-7, the full variable domain is DVKVTQSSRYLVKRTGEKVFLECVQDMDHENMFWYRQDPGLGLRLIYFSYDVKMKEKGDIPEGYSVSREKKERFSLILESASTNQTSMYLCASSFGLDRGYEQYFGPGTRLTVT.

The chain recombines TRBV2 with TRBJ2-1; 14 positions match TRBD2. There are 15 residues in the CDR3. Germline lookup yields CDR1 SNHLY and CDR2 FYNNEI. V dropped 9 bases and J dropped 13; count of bases not matched to a gene: 14. CDR3 residues: CARSSSGTSGSNQFF. CDR3 DNA: TGTGCCAGAAGTAGTTCAGGGACTAGCGGGAGCAATCAGTTCTTC.

This chain links TRBV28 with TRBJ1-2, with 8 bases matching TRBD1. CDR1 is MDHEN and CDR2 is SYDVKM in the germline V gene. With 3 bases clipped from V and 6 bases from J, the junction kept 6 bases outside the gene matches. The length of the CDR3 is 14 residues. CDR3 nucleotides: TGTGCCAGCAGTTTGCCCTGGACAGGGAATGGCTACACCTTC. Amino acids: CASSLPWTGNGYTF.

The chain is built from TRBV5-5 and TRBJ2-5, with 7 nucleotides matching TRBD2. Germline loops: CDR1 SGHKS, CDR2 YYEKEE (reference sequence). V lost 4 bases to trimming and J lost 5 bases; unmatched junction nucleotides: 11. The CDR3 is 15 residues long. The CDR3 protein is CASSLTSSGFETQYF. CDR3 DNA: TGTGCCAGCAGCCTGACTAGCTCCGGTTTTGAGACCCAGTACTTC. The full variable domain, in which reference TRBV5-5 and TRBJ2-5 provide the parts outside the CDR3, is DAGVTQSPTHLIKTRGQQVTLRCSPISGHKSVSWYQQVLGQGPQFIFQYYEKEERGRGNFPDRFSARQFPNYSSELNVNALLLGDSALYLCASSLTSSGFETQYFGPGTRLLVL.

The CDR3 spells CASRGGQGDGYTF. CDR3 nucleotides: TGTGCCAGCAGAGGGGGACAGGGGGATGGCTACACCTTC. The V call is TRBV6-5, the J call TRBJ1-2; 11 bases match TRBD1. The junction had 3 bases not matched to a gene; V was cut back by 6 bases and J by 6 bases. CDR1 is MNHEY, CDR2 SVGAGI, per germline. The CDR3 length is 13 residues.

CDR3 amino acids: CASRYRGPGSYEQYF. The CDR3 DNA is TGTGCCAGCAGGTACAGGGGACCCGGCTCCTACGAGCAGTACTTC. The chain carries TRBV28 and TRBJ2-7; 7 positions match TRBD1. V lost 6 bases, J lost 0 bases, and 8 bases stayed unmatched. The CDR3 extends over 15 amino acids. Per the germline V gene, CDR1 is MDHEN and CDR2 is SYDVKM.

The chain carries TRBV6-2 or TRBV6-3 and TRBJ1-1; possibly TRBD1 for D (6 bases). CDR3 length equals 14 residues. Trimming removed 4 bases from V and 4 bases from J, with 13 bases in between. The V gene's germline CDR1 is MNHEY and CDR2 SVGEGT. CDR3 amino acids: CASSLAHRATEAFF. Written as DNA, the CDR3 is TGTGCCAGCAGTTTAGCCCACAGGGCCACTGAAGCTTTCTTT.

The rearrangement joins TRBV6-5 to TRBJ2-3; D is unclear. The CDR3 extends over 13 amino acids. Germline-derived CDR1 and CDR2 are MNHEY and SVGAGI. V lost 6 bases, J lost 3 bases, and 10 bases lay in between. CDR3 loop: CASRVSGTDTQYF. The CDR3 nucleotides are TGTGCCAGCAGAGTCTCGGGTACAGATACGCAGTATTTT.

The genes are TRBV28 and TRBJ1-6, with 7 bases aligning to TRBD1. V lost 6 bases, J lost 5 bases, and 7 bases stayed unmatched. The CDR3 contains 15 residues. CDR1 and CDR2 from the germline V gene are MDHEN and SYDVKM. The CDR3 coding sequence is TGTGCCAGCAGCAGACCAGGGGGGAATAATTCACCCCTCCACTTT. Protein: CASSRPGGNNSPLHF.

This chain connects TRBV7-9 to TRBJ2-2; 8 nucleotides line up with TRBD2. Trimming removed 4 bases from V and 3 bases from J; junction bases left unmatched: 4. This CDR3 contains 15 residues. Germline assignment: CDR1 SEHNR and CDR2 FQNEAQ (reference sequence). The CDR3 reads CASSSSGRYTGELFF. The CDR3 DNA is TGTGCCAGCAGCTCGAGCGGGAGATACACCGGGGAGCTGTTTTTT.

The genes are TRBV6-1 and TRBJ2-3, with TRBD1 as a possible D gene (6 bases). This CDR3 is 18 amino acids long. CDR1 is MNHNS, CDR2 SASEGT, per germline. V gave up 3 bases and J gave up 6 bases, with 25 bases separating them. CDR3 region: CASSERVTGPASQDTQYF. DNA of the CDR3: TGTGCCAGCAGTGAGCGAGTGACAGGTCCGGCTAGCCAGGATACGCAGTATTTT.

The chain recombines TRBV19 with TRBJ1-1, with 9 bases aligning to TRBD1. Germline lookup yields CDR1 LNHDA and CDR2 SQIVND (reference sequence). The junction had 6 bases not matched to a gene; V was cut back by 5 bases and J by 5 bases. This CDR3 comprises 14 residues. The CDR3 reads CASSGGQGRTEAFF. In nucleotides, the CDR3 is TGTGCCAGTAGTGGAGGACAGGGGAGGACTGAAGCTTTCTTT.

This clone came up once. The gene calls are TRBV7-9 and TRBJ1-2; D may be TRBD1 (5 bases). The CDR3 length is 14 residues. V gave up 1 base and J gave up 5 bases, with 11 bases separating them. Germline V lookup: CDR1 SEHNR, CDR2 FQNEAQ (reference sequence). The CDR3 spells CASSLGGTLYGYTF. CDR3 sequence (DNA): TGTGCCAGCAGCTTAGGGGGGACTCTTTATGGCTACACCTTC. The full variable domain, in which reference TRBV7-9 and TRBJ1-2 provide the parts outside the CDR3, is DTGVSQNPRHKITKRGQNVTFRCDPISEHNRLYWYRQTLGQGPEFLTYFQNEAQLEKSRLLSDRFSAERPKGSFSTLEIQRTEQGDSAMYLCASSLGGTLYGYTFGSGTRLTVV.

This clone was seen just once. The chain employs TRBV28 and TRBJ2-3, with 9 positions matching TRBD2. The germline V gene encodes CDR1 MDHEN and CDR2 SYDVKM. The CDR3 length is 14 residues. Trimming cost V 5 bases and J 4 bases; bases outside gene matches: 4. The CDR3, as DNA: TGTGCCAGCAGTCGGACTAGCGTACCAGATACGCAGTATTTT. The encoded protein is CASSRTSVPDTQYF.

This chain connects TRBV24-1 to TRBJ1-2; D gene uncertain. This CDR3 contains 13 residues. Trimming removed 5 bases from V and 1 base from J, with 7 bases in between. Germline CDR1 KGHDR, CDR2 SFDVKD. CDR3 DNA sequence: TGTGCCACCAGTGTCCAGGATAACTATGGCTACACCTTC. Translated: CATSVQDNYGYTF.

V is TRBV6-5 and J is TRBJ2-1; possibly TRBD1 for D (5 bases). Trimming pared 2 bases from V and 5 bases from J, leaving 13 bases between. CDR1 is MNHEY and CDR2 is SVGAGI in the germline V gene. This CDR3 is built from 15 residues. CDR3 DNA sequence: TGTGCCAGCAGTTACGGCAGGCAGGGAAACAATGAGCAGTTCTTC. This gives the protein CASSYGRQGNNEQFF.

The genes are TRBV7-9 and TRBJ2-5; TRBD2 matches 13 bases. V trimming: 7 bases; J trimming: 3 bases; junction bases outside the gene matches: 8. CDR1 and CDR2 (germline): SEHNR, FQNEAQ (reference sequence). CDR3 length: 16 amino acids. The CDR3: CASTRLAGGTEETQYF. The CDR3 DNA follows: TGTGCCAGCACCAGACTAGCGGGAGGCACAGAAGAGACCCAGTACTTC.

This chain joins TRBV27 and TRBJ1-1; the match to TRBD1 covers 10 bases. CDR3 length: 17 amino acids. Per germline, CDR1 MNHEY and CDR2 SMNVEV (reference sequence). V shed 2 bases and J 3 bases; nucleotides not matched to a gene: 9. CDR3 protein: CASSLRDPGQGYTEAFF. In DNA form, the CDR3 reads TGTGCCAGCAGTTTACGCGATCCGGGACAGGGGTACACTGAAGCTTTCTTT.

A few counts support this clone. The genes are TRBV28 and TRBJ2-3; TRBD2 might be the D (6 bases). CDR3 length: 13 amino acids. The germline V and J ends were trimmed by 8 bases and 4 bases, with 13 bases remaining between them. CDR1 MDHEN and CDR2 SYDVKM come from the germline V gene. CDR3 sequence: CASQHGGADTQYF. The CDR3 DNA reads TGTGCCAGCCAGCATGGAGGGGCAGATACGCAGTATTTT.

This chain links TRBV6-1 with TRBJ2-6, with 8 bases that match TRBD2. V was pared by 4 bases and J by 4 bases, with 6 bases of the junction left unmatched. This CDR3 is 16 amino acids long. Germline CDR1 reads MNHNS; CDR2 reads SASEGT. CDR3 sequence reads: CASSAGRGTGANVLTF. The CDR3 coding sequence is TGTGCCAGCAGTGCCGGGAGGGGTACCGGGGCCAACGTCCTGACTTTC.

The chain combines TRBV3-1 (or the pseudogene TRBV3-2) with TRBJ2-7, with TRBD1 matching over 9 bases. The CDR3 runs 14 residues. Germline V gene data show CDR1 as LGHDT and CDR2 as YNNKEL (reference sequence). J gave up 4 bases and V 5 bases, and 6 bases lay outside the gene matches. CDR3 bases: TGTGCCAGCAGCTCGGGGACAGGGAAGTACGAGCAGTACTTC. Its protein product is CASSSGTGKYEQYF.

The V and J genes are TRBV19 and TRBJ2-7; D is perhaps TRBD1 (7 bases). Trimming took off 3 bases at V and 1 base at J, with 10 bases between the two ends. CDR1 and CDR2 (germline): LNHDA, SQIVND (reference sequence). The CDR3 has 14 residues. The CDR3: CASSIRGRSYEQYF. CDR3 coding DNA: TGTGCCAGTAGTATCAGGGGGAGGTCCTACGAGCAGTACTTC.

The sample holds a few counts of this clone. The rearrangement joins TRBV7-8 to TRBJ2-5; perhaps TRBD1 as D (7 bases). The CDR3 is 14 residues long. Trimming removed 2 bases from V and 4 bases from J, with 11 bases in between. Germline-derived CDR1 and CDR2 are SGHVS and FQNEAQ. As DNA, the CDR3 is TGTGCCAGCAGCTTAAACAGGGGAGGAGAGACCCAGTACTTC. Its protein is CASSLNRGGETQYF.

The rearrangement links TRBV5-1 to TRBJ2-3; D might be TRBD1 (6 bases). The V end lost 0 bases, the J end lost 2 bases, and 10 bases lay between the germline ends. Germline V gene sequence: CDR1 SGHRS, CDR2 YFSETQ. This CDR3 spans 15 amino acids. CDR3 sequence (DNA): TGCGCCAGCAGCTTGGACAGGGCATACACAGATACGCAGTATTTT. Its protein is CASSLDRAYTDTQYF. The full variable domain, in which reference TRBV5-1 and TRBJ2-3 provide the parts outside the CDR3, is KAGVTQTPRYLIKTRGQQVTLSCSPISGHRSVSWYQQTPGQGLQFLFEYFSETQRNKGNFPGRFSGRQFSNSRSEMNVSTLELGDSALYLCASSLDRAYTDTQYFGPGTRLTVL.

This clone was detected only once. V and J are TRBV15 and TRBJ2-5; 11 positions agree with TRBD2. V lost 1 base, J lost 1 base, and 14 bases stayed unmatched. The CDR3 length is 20 residues. The V gene's germline CDR1 is LNHNV and CDR2 YYDKDF (reference sequence). In nucleotides, the CDR3 is TGTGCCACCAGCAGAGGGGGACTAGCGGAGTCCTGGGGGCCCCAAGAGACCCAGTACTTC. This gives the protein CATSRGGLAESWGPQETQYF.

The chain employs TRBV18 and TRBJ2-2; D perhaps matches TRBD1 (5 bases). The CDR3 runs 18 residues. The V gene lost 3 bases and the J gene lost 5 bases, with 22 bases spanning the gap. Germline V CDR1 and CDR2: KGHSH, LQKENI. CDR3: CASSPQPPQGKGTGELFF. In DNA form, the CDR3 reads TGTGCCAGCTCACCCCAGCCACCCCAGGGTAAAGGAACCGGGGAGCTGTTTTTT.